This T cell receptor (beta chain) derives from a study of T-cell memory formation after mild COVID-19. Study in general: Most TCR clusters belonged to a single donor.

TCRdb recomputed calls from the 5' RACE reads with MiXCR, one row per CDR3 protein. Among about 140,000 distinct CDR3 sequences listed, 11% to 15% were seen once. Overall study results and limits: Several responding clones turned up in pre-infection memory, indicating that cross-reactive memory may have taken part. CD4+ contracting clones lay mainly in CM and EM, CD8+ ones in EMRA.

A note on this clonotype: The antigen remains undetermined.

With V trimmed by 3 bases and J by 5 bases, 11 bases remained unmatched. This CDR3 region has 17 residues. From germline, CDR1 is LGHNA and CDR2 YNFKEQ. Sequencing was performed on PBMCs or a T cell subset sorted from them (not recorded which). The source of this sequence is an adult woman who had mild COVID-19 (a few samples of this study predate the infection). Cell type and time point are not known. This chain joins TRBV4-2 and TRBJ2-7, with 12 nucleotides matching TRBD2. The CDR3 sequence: CASSQQTSGSNLDEQYF. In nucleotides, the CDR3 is TGTGCCAGCAGCCAGCAGACTAGCGGGAGCAATCTAGACGAGCAGTACTTC.